This TCR beta chain originates from a study of OX40 agonist ivuxolimab in advanced cancers. Study background: From roughly 20 to 85 years was the age range, with a mean of around 54 years, and approximately 84% were male. Antecedent anti-PD-1, anti-PD-L1 or anti-CTLA-4 therapy was permissible, with 40% having received some. Notes on the study in general: In a subset of nonresponders, normalized T-cell clonal expansion was also low.

Germline CDR1 and CDR2: MGHRA and YSYEKL. With 2 bases clipped from V and 2 bases from J, the junction kept 8 bases outside the gene matches. The CDR3 totals 17 residues. The method was immunoSEQ multiplex PCR; TCRdb's version includes in-frame clones alone and lacks a portion of them. This sample has tens of thousands of clones, with roughly nine tenths found just once. For this clone: Its antigen is not identified.

Systemic immunosuppression or autoimmune disease history was grounds to exclude patients. The starting material was CD4+ or CD8+ T cells sorted from blood, obtained in a trial of the OX40 agonist ivuxolimab. The clonotype was recovered from an adult with an advanced solid tumor such as melanoma, head and neck, liver or kidney cancer. This chain uses TRBV4-1 with TRBJ2-7; 11 bases map to TRBD2. CDR3 nucleotides: TGCGCCAGCAGCCAAAGGGTAACGACTAGCGGGACCTACGAGCAGTACTTC. It is translated as CASSQRVTTSGTYEQYF.